The 16 T cell receptor beta chains below all came from one sample that was sequenced in a study of cytomegalovirus exposure and HLA in healthy donors. This PCR relied on a set of 60 Vbeta primers and 13 Jbeta primers. Assay: immunoSEQ multiplex PCR; the TCRdb copy retains only in-frame clones and omits some. The table lists under 150,000 clones, around 75% of them singletons. The specimen was PBMCs. All receptors derive from a man aged 55 to 70 in good health and CMV-seronegative.

This clone was recorded a few times. The gene calls are TRBV7-8 and TRBJ2-7; 8 bases align to TRBD2. Trimming removed 0 bases from V and 2 bases from J; junction bases left unmatched: 3. This CDR3 contains 15 residues. Per germline, CDR1 SGHVS and CDR2 FQNEAQ. CDR3 region: CASSLAGTRTYEQYF. CDR3 DNA sequence: TGTGCCAGCAGCTTAGCGGGGACTAGAACCTACGAGCAGTACTTC.

This chain joins TRBV19 and TRBJ2-1; 8 nucleotides align to TRBD2. The CDR3 extends over 14 amino acids. Germline CDR1 LNHDA, CDR2 SQIVND (reference sequence). The J segment lost 6 bases and the V segment lost 10 bases, leaving 11 bases of the junction unmatched. In DNA form, the CDR3 reads TGTGCCACGCTCAAAGCGGGAGATTTCAATGAGCAGTTCTTC. This sequence encodes CATLKAGDFNEQFF.

This clone was detected only once. This sequence joins TRBV30 and TRBJ2-1; no reliable D call. Trimming removed 2 bases from V and 9 bases from J, with 23 bases in between. This CDR3 contains 16 residues. Germline loops: CDR1 GTSNPN, CDR2 SVGIG (reference sequence). The CDR3 reads CAWSRKTGLSSPEQFF. The CDR3 DNA reads TGTGCCTGGAGTAGAAAGACTGGTCTCTCGTCACCTGAGCAGTTCTTC.

J is TRBJ2-6 and V is TRBV6-1; a possible D gene is TRBD1 (5 bases). The ends were cut back, 1 base at V and 0 bases at J, with 7 bases in the middle. Germline CDR1 and CDR2: MNHNS and SASEGT. The CDR3 extends over 16 amino acids. DNA for the CDR3: TGTGCCAGCAGTGAAGTCAGGGCCTCTGGGGCCAACGTCCTGACTTTC. It encodes CASSEVRASGANVLTF.

This clone has only a few counts. At one end the junction does not follow the germline gene, possibly because of a read error. The V and J genes are TRBV7-9 and TRBJ1-2, with unresolved D. Germline V CDR1 and CDR2: SEHNR, FQNEAQ (reference sequence). The CDR3 runs to 12 residues. Here the CDR3 DNA reads TGTTCCAGCAGCCCCGTTACGGGTGGCTACACCTTC. Residues: CSSSPVTGGYTF.

This chain connects TRBV19 to TRBJ2-7, with D possibly matching TRBD1 (6 bases). Trimming left V 3 bases short and J 4 bases short, with 13 bases between. Germline V gives CDR1 LNHDA, CDR2 SQIVND (reference sequence). CDR3 size: 14 residues. CDR3 region: CASSIALGQYEQYF. The CDR3 DNA follows: TGTGCCAGTAGTATCGCCTTAGGACAGTACGAGCAGTACTTC.

The V and J genes are TRBV30 and TRBJ1-1, with 9 bases lining up with TRBD1. Germline assignment: CDR1 GTSNPN and CDR2 SVGIG (reference sequence). After removal of 1 base from V and 2 bases from J, the junction contained 5 bases not matched to a gene. The CDR3 loop spans 15 amino acids. The CDR3 is CAWSGNRGLNTEAFF. CDR3 bases: TGTGCCTGGAGTGGAAACAGGGGGCTTAACACTGAAGCTTTCTTT.

V usage is TRBV7-8 and J usage is TRBJ2-3; 7 nucleotides match TRBD2. Per germline, CDR1 SGHVS and CDR2 FQNEAQ. The length of the CDR3 is 14 residues. V gave up 4 bases and J gave up 5 bases; unmatched junction bases: 6. The CDR3 loop is CASSSSGMVDTQYF. DNA for the CDR3: TGTGCCAGCAGCTCGAGCGGGATGGTAGATACGCAGTATTTT.

The chain combines TRBV2 with TRBJ1-2, with no clear D. The ends were cut back, 7 bases at V and 6 bases at J, with 9 bases in the middle. Germline assignment: CDR1 SNHLY and CDR2 FYNNEI. The CDR3 is 11 amino acids. The CDR3 region is CASTAEDGYTF. In nucleotides, the CDR3 is TGTGCCAGCACGGCCGAGGATGGCTACACCTTC.

The rearrangement joins TRBV9 to TRBJ1-6; tentative D call: TRBD1 (6 bases). The ends were cut back, 0 bases at V and 9 bases at J, with 10 bases in the middle. Germline CDR1 is SGDLS and CDR2 is YYNGEE. The CDR3 has 14 residues. CDR3 coding DNA: TGTGCCAGCAGCGTAGGGACAGAGGGTTCACCCCTCCACTTT. Translating gives CASSVGTEGSPLHF.

The chain uses TRBV19 and TRBJ1-5, with D possibly TRBD1 on 6 matching bases. This CDR3 has 16 amino acids. The V end lost 1 base, the J end lost 3 bases, and 13 bases lay between the germline ends. Germline-derived CDR1 and CDR2 are LNHDA and SQIVND (reference sequence). The CDR3 DNA reads as TGTGCCAGTAGTATAGTTTTGGACAGCCTCAATCAGCCCCAGCATTTT. This codes for CASSIVLDSLNQPQHF. The full variable domain, rest sourced from reference TRBV19 and TRBJ1-5, is DGGITQSPKYLFRKEGQNVTLSCEQNLNHDAMYWYRQDPGQGLRLIYYSQIVNDFQKGDIAEGYSVSREKKESFPLTVTSAQKNPTAFYLCASSIVLDSLNQPQHFGDGTRLSIL.

DNA of the CDR3: TGTGCCAGCAGTTACCTCAGGGGCGAAACTGAAGCTTTCTTT. Protein sequence: CASSYLRGETEAFF. The chain carries TRBV6-5 and TRBJ1-1; possibly TRBD1 for D (6 bases). The CDR3 sequence is 14 residues long. The germline gives CDR1 MNHEY, CDR2 SVGAGI. V was clipped by 2 bases and J by 5 bases, with 12 bases between them.

This clone has just a few counts. V usage is TRBV6-1 and J usage is TRBJ1-6; TRBD1 might be the D (6 bases). Trimming took 1 base from V and 7 from J, leaving 11 bases between them. The CDR3 is 15 residues long. Germline assignment: CDR1 MNHNS and CDR2 SASEGT. CDR3 sequence: CASSEEAGVNSPLHF. DNA for the CDR3: TGTGCCAGCAGTGAAGAGGCAGGGGTGAATTCACCCCTCCACTTT.

This chain connects TRBV5-1 to TRBJ1-2; tentative D call: TRBD1 (6 bases). The germline V gene has CDR1 SGHRS and CDR2 YFSETQ. The CDR3 totals 16 residues. V lost 0 bases to trimming and J lost 4 bases, with 16 bases between them. CDR3 loop: CASSLGPDRLGYGYTF. The CDR3 DNA reads as TGCGCCAGCAGCTTGGGTCCGGACAGATTAGGCTATGGCTACACCTTC.

The V and J genes are TRBV29-1 and TRBJ2-7, with unresolved D. Germline CDR1 is SQVTM and CDR2 is ANQGSEA. CDR3 length equals 13 residues. V was pared by 4 bases and J by 0 bases, with 10 bases between. CDR3 in amino acids: CSVGEVDSYEQYF. The CDR3 DNA follows: TGCAGCGTTGGAGAGGTAGACTCCTACGAGCAGTACTTC.

This clone was seen a single time. This sequence joins TRBV6-4 and TRBJ2-4; the D gene is possibly TRBD2 (5 bases). The germline V gene has CDR1 MRHNA and CDR2 SNTAGT. The CDR3 consists of 14 residues. Trimming took off 4 bases at V and 6 bases at J, with 13 bases between the two ends. The CDR3: CASSASRTSNIQYF. CDR3 sequence (DNA): TGTGCCAGCAGTGCCTCCAGGACTTCAAACATTCAGTACTTC.